This entry describes one T cell receptor (beta chain). Its antigen is currently unknown. Libraries were prepared by immunoSEQ multiplex PCR; TCRdb keeps only in-frame clonotypes and omits some of them. In the table there are tens of thousands of clones, roughly nine tenths of which are singletons. The data originate from a study of resident and recirculating memory T cells in vitiligo. Study-level background: Epidermis came from shave biopsies of lesional and nonlesional sites, plus PBMCs. Genomic DNA was extracted from whole homogenized samples, with no cell sorting. The study, taken as a whole, reports: Non-conserved TCRs across sites and patients suggested distinct clones per lesion.

Stable patients also lacked confetti depigmentation, a sign of active vitiligo. From germline, CDR1 is SGHRS and CDR2 YFSETQ. V lost 4 bases and J lost 4, with 22 bases in between. This CDR3 has 17 amino acids. The specimen sequenced was blood. The V gene is TRBV5-1, the J gene TRBJ2-3; tentative D call: TRBD1 (8 bases). This receptor was obtained from a male donor with vitiligo. Written as DNA, the CDR3 is TGCGCCAGCAGCCAGCAAAAAACAGGGGGGGGATCAGATACGCAGTATTTT. This encodes CASSQQKTGGGSDTQYF.